Listed here is a single T cell receptor beta chain. The target antigen is unknown. This entry comes from a study of beta chain features in type 1 diabetes. Study background: Patients shared similar age, gender and cell yields with healthy donors. Findings of the study overall: The study found moderately but significantly shorter TCRB CDR3s in all four CD4+ subsets of Type 1 diabetes patients.

Expressed TCRB transcripts were sequenced because the entire RNA isolate underwent reverse transcription. Clones were sequenced by immunoSEQ multiplex PCR, and TCRdb holds only the in-frame ones, with some missing. The table has 150,000 to 200,000 clones, about 63% seen once. The sequence derives from a man under 40 with type 1 diabetes. Sequencing used naive CD4+ T cells from blood.

The CDR3 region is CASSLIYRGPGQPQHF. CDR3 nucleotides: TGTGCCAGCAGTTTAATATACAGGGGGCCGGGTCAGCCCCAGCATTTT. The V and J genes are TRBV27 and TRBJ1-5, with TRBD1 matching over 9 bases. CDR1 MNHEY and CDR2 SMNVEV come from the germline V gene (reference sequence). The V segment lost 2 bases and the J segment 6 bases; nucleotides outside the gene matches: 8. The CDR3 is made up of 16 amino acids.